The 16 T cell receptor beta chains below were found in one sample sequenced in a study of blood T cell repertoires in COVID-19. Repertoires were generated with immunoSEQ multiplex PCR, while TCRdb's copy carries only in-frame clones and drops some. Among about 330,000 clones listed, around four fifths were seen once. Sequenced material: peripheral blood. Receptors originate from a woman between 45 and 65 years old with acute or convalescent COVID-19.

This chain connects TRBV5-4 to TRBJ1-2, with 12 bases identical to TRBD1. Germline V gene lookup returns CDR1 SGHNT and CDR2 YYREEE (reference sequence). This CDR3 spans 16 amino acids. The V and J ends lost 5 bases and 3 bases, in that order; junction bases with no gene match: 8. This CDR3 reads CASSPPGQGAYYGYTF. Written as DNA, the CDR3 is TGTGCCAGCAGTCCCCCGGGACAGGGGGCTTACTATGGCTACACCTTC.

The genes are TRBV5-1 and TRBJ1-2; 9 bases match TRBD1. Germline V gene data show CDR1 as SGHRS and CDR2 as YFSETQ. The length of the CDR3 is 16 residues. V lost 4 bases, J lost 0 bases, and 7 bases stayed unmatched. Here the CDR3 DNA reads TGCGCCAGCAGCCCTACAGGGGGCAGAGCTAACTATGGCTACACCTTC. Its protein is CASSPTGGRANYGYTF.

Notes on this clone: At one end, the junction sequence differs from germline, possibly due to a read error. This chain joins TRBV18 and TRBJ2-2, with TRBD1 as a possible D gene (6 bases). In germline, CDR1 is KGHSH, CDR2 LQKENI. The CDR3 runs 15 residues. CDR3 nucleotides: TGTGCCAGCTCACCCTATACAGGGAACGCCGGGGAGCTGTTTTTT. This sequence encodes CASSPYTGNAGELFF.

This chain joins TRBV19 and TRBJ2-2; 10 bases fit TRBD1. Per germline, CDR1 LNHDA and CDR2 SQIVND (reference sequence). The CDR3 runs 15 residues. V lost 6 bases and J lost 4; bases outside the gene matches: 5. CDR3 region: CASRGDRGGTGELFF. CDR3 DNA: TGTGCCAGTAGAGGGGACAGGGGTGGCACCGGGGAGCTGTTTTTT. Full variable domain (remainder filled in from reference TRBV19 and TRBJ2-2): DGGITQSPKYLFRKEGQNVTLSCEQNLNHDAMYWYRQDPGQGLRLIYYSQIVNDFQKGDIAEGYSVSREKKESFPLTVTSAQKNPTAFYLCASRGDRGGTGELFFGEGSRLTVL.

The CDR3 loop reads CASSKDRGSYNEQFF. Written as DNA, the CDR3 is TGTGCCAGCAGTAAAGACAGGGGTTCCTACAATGAGCAGTTCTTC. The rearrangement uses TRBV27 and TRBJ2-1, with 8 bases matching TRBD1. This CDR3 contains 15 residues. Per the germline V gene, CDR1 is MNHEY and CDR2 is SMNVEV (reference sequence). V shed 5 bases and J 1 base; nucleotides not matched to a gene: 4.

V gene TRBV19 combines with J gene TRBJ2-1; 7 bases line up with TRBD2. Germline-derived CDR1 and CDR2 are LNHDA and SQIVND (reference sequence). Trimming removed 5 bases from V and 9 bases from J; junction bases left unmatched: 13. The CDR3 is 15 residues long. The CDR3, as DNA: TGTGCCAGTAGTTACTTGGGGGAGGGTGGGGGTGAGCAGTTCTTC. Its protein is CASSYLGEGGGEQFF.

The V call is TRBV29-1, the J call TRBJ2-1, with a tentative D call TRBD2 (7 bases). V lost 4 bases and J lost 4, with 20 bases in between. The CDR3 covers 16 residues. Germline V gives CDR1 SQVTM, CDR2 ANQGSEA. The CDR3 DNA reads as TGCAGCGTTGGTATAGGTGTGCGGGGGCAATACAATGAGCAGTTCTTC. It translates to CSVGIGVRGQYNEQFF.

This chain uses TRBV7-7 with TRBJ2-1; 13 bases are shared with TRBD2. Germline assignment: CDR1 SSHAT and CDR2 FNYEAQ (reference sequence). V lost 5 bases, J lost 7 bases, and 8 bases stayed unmatched. This CDR3 comprises 16 residues. CDR3 sequence reads: CASSPRLAGGANEQFF. In DNA, the CDR3 is TGTGCCAGCAGCCCTAGACTAGCGGGAGGCGCTAATGAGCAGTTCTTC.

The chain uses TRBV30 and TRBJ1-6; tentatively, D is TRBD1 (6 bases). The CDR3 runs to 14 residues. Germline V lookup: CDR1 GTSNPN, CDR2 SVGIG (reference sequence). Trimming pared 5 bases from V and 9 bases from J, leaving 17 bases between. The chain's CDR3 is CAWANRDTTSPLHF. DNA for the CDR3: TGTGCCTGGGCCAACCGGGACACCACTTCACCCCTCCACTTT.

The chain is built from TRBV6-5 and TRBJ1-2; TRBD1 matches 8 bases. Germline assignment: CDR1 MNHEY and CDR2 SVGAGI. Trimming at V came to 4 bases and at J to 4 bases, leaving 5 bases not matched to a gene. The CDR3 loop spans 14 amino acids. The CDR3 region is CASSSLDRGYGYTF. For the CDR3, the DNA is TGTGCCAGCAGTTCCTTAGACAGGGGCTATGGCTACACCTTC.

J is TRBJ1-2 and V is TRBV11-2, with 7 positions matching TRBD1. CDR1 and CDR2 from the germline V gene are SGHAT and FQNNGV. V was clipped by 1 base and J by 2 bases; unmatched bases: 1. This CDR3 has 14 residues. The CDR3 DNA follows: TGTGCCAGCAGCTTAGCGGGACAGAACTATGGCTACACCTTC. As protein: CASSLAGQNYGYTF. The full variable domain, its missing parts supplied by reference TRBV11-2 and TRBJ1-2, is EAGVAQSPRYKIIEKRQSVAFWCNPISGHATLYWYQQILGQGPKLLIQFQNNGVVDDSQLPKDRFSAERLKGVDSTLKIQPAKLEDSAVYLCASSLAGQNYGYTFGSGTRLTVV.

This rearrangement joins TRBV10-3 to TRBJ1-4, with a weak D call TRBD1 (5 bases). From germline, CDR1 is ENHRY and CDR2 SYGVKD. The CDR3 consists of 12 residues. The germline V and J ends were trimmed by 11 bases and 8 bases, with 15 bases remaining between them. The CDR3 nucleotides read TGTGCCGCGGGACCCCATGAGGAAAAACTGTTTTTT. This gives the protein CAAGPHEEKLFF.

The rearrangement uses TRBV9 and TRBJ2-4, with D possibly TRBD2 on 6 matching bases. This CDR3 has 17 amino acids. Per the germline V gene, CDR1 is SGDLS and CDR2 is YYNGEE. V gave up 0 bases and J gave up 0 bases, with 13 bases separating them. As DNA, the CDR3 is TGTGCCAGCAGCGTAGGAGGAGGGGCTGGAGCCAAAAACATTCAGTACTTC. Amino acid sequence: CASSVGGGAGAKNIQYF.

This chain connects TRBV13 to TRBJ1-3; possibly TRBD1 for D (5 bases). The CDR3 is 15 residues long. Trimming stripped 2 bases from V and 4 bases from J, with 12 bases between. Germline CDR1 is PRHDT and CDR2 is FYEKMQ (reference sequence). Written as DNA, the CDR3 is TGTGCCAGCAGCTTAAGCCCAGGGTACGGAAACACCATATATTTT. Amino acid sequence: CASSLSPGYGNTIYF.

Written as DNA, the CDR3 is TGTGCCAGCAGTGAATCGGAGCCAAGAGACACTGAAGCTTTCTTT. Amino acid sequence: CASSESEPRDTEAFF. The chain uses TRBV2 and TRBJ1-1; D is ambiguous. The CDR3 runs to 15 residues. Between the trimmed V and J ends, which lost 2 bases and 3 bases, there was a span of 13 bases. Germline V CDR1 and CDR2: SNHLY, FYNNEI.

The rearrangement joins TRBV5-1 to TRBJ1-2, with D possibly matching TRBD1 (5 bases). V was trimmed by 3 bases and J by 3 bases, leaving 15 bases between them. The CDR3 runs 15 residues. Germline CDR1 SGHRS, CDR2 YFSETQ. The CDR3 spells CASSSSPSGYYGYTF. CDR3 DNA sequence: TGCGCCAGCAGCTCCAGCCCCTCAGGGTACTATGGCTACACCTTC. Combining the CDR3 with reference TRBV5-1 and TRBJ1-2 gives the whole variable domain KAGVTQTPRYLIKTRGQQVTLSCSPISGHRSVSWYQQTPGQGLQFLFEYFSETQRNKGNFPGRFSGRQFSNSRSEMNVSTLELGDSALYLCASSSSPSGYYGYTFGSGTRLTVV.